Given below is one TCR beta chain in context. What it recognizes is unknown. Produced via immunoSEQ multiplex PCR; TCRdb's table is partial and in-frame only. The data show 75,000 to 95,000 clones, approximately 86% seen once. Time point described: blood 4 weeks post-SBRT, at nephrectomy. Treatment indicated: 15 Gy SBRT to primary tumor, nephrectomy 4 weeks later. Clear cell pathology was present in this patient's renal cell carcinoma. This sample is part of a study of radiation and T cells in renal cell carcinoma. Per germline, CDR1 SGHDT and CDR2 YYEEEE. The CDR3 contains 13 residues. V lost 3 bases to trimming and J lost 1 base, with 7 bases between them. General study findings and limits: Baseline intratumoral clonotype presence is unknown without pretreatment biopsies. In blood, top tumor clones expanded by 2 weeks, shrinking by 4.

The specimen comprised blood, sampled from a patient whose treatment included radiotherapy and nephrectomy. The rearrangement links TRBV5-6 to TRBJ1-1; TRBD1 is a possible D gene (5 bases). The clonotype was recovered from a man in his fifties with renal cell carcinoma. As DNA, the CDR3 is TGTGCCAGCAGCTCCCAGGGGAACACTGAAGCTTTCTTT. Translating it yields CASSSQGNTEAFF.